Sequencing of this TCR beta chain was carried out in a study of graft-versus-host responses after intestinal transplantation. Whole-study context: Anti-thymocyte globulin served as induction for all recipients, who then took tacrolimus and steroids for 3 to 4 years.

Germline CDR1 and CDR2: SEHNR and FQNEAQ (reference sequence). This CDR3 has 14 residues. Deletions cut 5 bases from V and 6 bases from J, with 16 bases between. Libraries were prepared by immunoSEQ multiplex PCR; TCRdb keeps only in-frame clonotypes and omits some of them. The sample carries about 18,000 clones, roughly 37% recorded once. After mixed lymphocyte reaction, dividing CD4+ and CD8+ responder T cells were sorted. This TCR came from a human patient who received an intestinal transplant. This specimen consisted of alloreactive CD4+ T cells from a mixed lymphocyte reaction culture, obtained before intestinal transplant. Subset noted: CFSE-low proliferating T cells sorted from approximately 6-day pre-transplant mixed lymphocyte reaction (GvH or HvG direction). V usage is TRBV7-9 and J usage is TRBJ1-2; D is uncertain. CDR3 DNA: TGTGCCAGCAGCCAAATCGAATTCGGGGATGGCTACACCTTC. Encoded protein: CASSQIEFGDGYTF.